Following are 8 T cell receptor beta chains from one sample sequenced in a study of blood T cell repertoires in COVID-19. The protocol was immunoSEQ multiplex PCR, while the TCRdb copy is restricted to in-frame clones and leaves out a portion. The repertoire holds tens of thousands of clones, about 86% seen once, with approximately 44% in the top ten. The sequencing sample was made of peripheral blood. The receptor source for this set is an elderly man with acute or convalescent COVID-19.

The chain links TRBV30 to TRBJ2-7, with D tentatively TRBD1 (5 bases). Germline CDR1 reads GTSNPN; CDR2 reads SVGIG (reference sequence). This CDR3 contains 14 residues. V was cut by 0 bases and J by 2 bases, with 11 bases left in between. The CDR3 DNA is TGTGCCTGGAGTGTATCCAGGGCCCCCTACGAGCAGTACTTC. Translation gives CAWSVSRAPYEQYF.

This clone was found a few times. The V and J genes are TRBV10-1 and TRBJ1-1; D unclear. The V and J ends lost 6 bases and 1 base respectively, with 6 bases between them. CDR1 is WNHNN and CDR2 is SYGVQD in the germline V gene (reference sequence). The CDR3 sequence is 12 residues long. The DNA for the CDR3 is TGCGCCAGCAGCAATAGGAACACTGAAGCTTTCTTT. Its protein is CASSNRNTEAFF.

DNA for the CDR3: TGTGCCAGCAGCTTACGACAGGGTCAAGAGACCCAGTACTTC. This encodes CASSLRQGQETQYF. The V call is TRBV5-4, the J call TRBJ2-5, with 7 nucleotides matching TRBD1. Trimming removed 2 bases from V and 2 bases from J; junction bases left unmatched: 3. Germline V gives CDR1 SGHNT, CDR2 YYREEE (reference sequence). This CDR3 has 14 residues.

The CDR3 protein is CASKPGQGDQPQHF. The CDR3 bases are TGCGCCAGCAAACCGGGACAGGGAGACCAGCCCCAGCATTTT. The genes are TRBV5-1 and TRBJ1-5; TRBD1 aligns across 9 bases. This CDR3 comprises 14 residues. Germline CDR1 and CDR2: SGHRS and YFSETQ. J lost 7 bases, V lost 6 bases, and 8 bases had no gene match. The full variable domain, in which reference TRBV5-1 and TRBJ1-5 provide the parts outside the CDR3, is KAGVTQTPRYLIKTRGQQVTLSCSPISGHRSVSWYQQTPGQGLQFLFEYFSETQRNKGNFPGRFSGRQFSNSRSEMNVSTLELGDSALYLCASKPGQGDQPQHFGDGTRLSIL.

This chain links TRBV5-4 with TRBJ1-5; 9 bases are shared with TRBD1. Unmatched junction bases numbered 5, after V lost 0 bases and J lost 7 bases. Germline values: CDR1 SGHNT, CDR2 YYREEE (reference sequence). The CDR3 sequence is 15 residues long. CDR3 residues: CASSLGGTGLQPQHF. The CDR3 nucleotides are TGTGCCAGCAGCTTGGGCGGGACAGGGCTCCAGCCCCAGCATTTT.

The genes are TRBV5-1 and TRBJ2-7; 7 bases map to TRBD1. The CDR3 extends over 14 amino acids. Germline assignment: CDR1 SGHRS and CDR2 YFSETQ. The J segment lost 6 bases and the V segment lost 4 bases, leaving 10 bases of the junction unmatched. The CDR3 protein is CASSVDRTRFEQYF. CDR3 coding DNA: TGCGCCAGCAGCGTGGACAGGACCCGGTTCGAGCAGTACTTC.

This clone appeared a single time. The rearrangement links TRBV11-2 to TRBJ1-2; D uncertain. The CDR3 sequence is 14 residues long. Between the trimmed V and J ends, which lost 2 bases and 4 bases, there was a span of 11 bases. Germline V gene data show CDR1 as SGHAT and CDR2 as FQNNGV. The CDR3 spells CASSLQLGSYGYTF. CDR3 coding DNA: TGTGCCAGCAGCTTACAATTAGGGAGCTATGGCTACACCTTC.

This chain links TRBV28 with TRBJ2-3; TRBD2 matches 7 bases. CDR3 length equals 15 residues. V dropped 3 bases and J dropped 3; count of bases not matched to a gene: 6. The germline V gene encodes CDR1 MDHEN and CDR2 SYDVKM. This chain's CDR3 is CASSFQAGLTDTQYF. For the CDR3, the DNA is TGTGCCAGCAGTTTTCAGGCGGGACTAACAGATACGCAGTATTTT.